The 2 T cell receptor beta chains in this list originate from one sample, sequenced in a study of blood T cell repertoires in COVID-19. Profiled with immunoSEQ multiplex PCR; TCRdb holds only in-frame clones, not every one. The repertoire includes around 20,000 clones, about four fifths of them detected once, and 3.2% sits in the top ten. Sequencing used peripheral blood. The origin of the receptors is a man aged 35-49 years with acute or convalescent COVID-19.

Comment on this clone: Other DNA sequences of this sample code for an identical CDR3. Here the CDR3 reads CASSLDRDYEQYF. Written as DNA, the CDR3 is TGTGCCAGCAGCTTGGACAGGGACTACGAGCAGTACTTC. The chain links TRBV11-2 to TRBJ2-7; 8 nucleotides line up with TRBD1. J lost 3 bases, V lost 3 bases, and 1 base had no gene match. Germline V gives CDR1 SGHAT, CDR2 FQNNGV. This CDR3 spans 13 amino acids.

V usage is TRBV7-2 and J usage is TRBJ2-7; D is perhaps TRBD1 (5 bases). There are 15 residues in the CDR3. Germline V gene data show CDR1 as SGHTA and CDR2 as FQGNSA. Trimming removed 0 bases from V and 2 bases from J, with 11 bases in between. The CDR3 region has the DNA TGTGCCAGCAGCTTAGCCAAGGGGATACCCTACGAGCAGTACTTC. It specifies CASSLAKGIPYEQYF.